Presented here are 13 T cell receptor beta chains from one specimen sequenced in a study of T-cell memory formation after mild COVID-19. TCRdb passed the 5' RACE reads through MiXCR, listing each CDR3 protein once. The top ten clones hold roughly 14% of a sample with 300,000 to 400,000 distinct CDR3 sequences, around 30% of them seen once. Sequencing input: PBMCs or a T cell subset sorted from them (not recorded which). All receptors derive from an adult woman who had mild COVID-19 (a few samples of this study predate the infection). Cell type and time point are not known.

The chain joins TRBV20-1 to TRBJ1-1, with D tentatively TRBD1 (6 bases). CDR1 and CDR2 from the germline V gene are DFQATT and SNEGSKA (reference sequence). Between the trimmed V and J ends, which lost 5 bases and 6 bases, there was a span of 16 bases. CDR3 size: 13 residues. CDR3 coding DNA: TGCAGTGCTCTAGACAGGCGGGGGGCTGAAGCTTTCTTT. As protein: CSALDRRGAEAFF.

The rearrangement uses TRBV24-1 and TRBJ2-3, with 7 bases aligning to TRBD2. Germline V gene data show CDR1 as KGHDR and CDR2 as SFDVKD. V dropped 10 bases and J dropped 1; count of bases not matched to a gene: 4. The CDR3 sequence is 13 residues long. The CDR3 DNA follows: TGTGCCACTGCGGGAGAGGGCACAGATACGCAGTATTTT. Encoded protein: CATAGEGTDTQYF.

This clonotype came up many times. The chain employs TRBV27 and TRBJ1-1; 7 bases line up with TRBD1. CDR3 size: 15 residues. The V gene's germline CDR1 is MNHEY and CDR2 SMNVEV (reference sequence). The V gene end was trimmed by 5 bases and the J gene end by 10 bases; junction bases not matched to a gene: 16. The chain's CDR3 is CASSPAQPTGARAFF. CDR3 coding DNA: TGTGCCAGCAGTCCCGCCCAACCTACAGGGGCGCGAGCTTTCTTT.

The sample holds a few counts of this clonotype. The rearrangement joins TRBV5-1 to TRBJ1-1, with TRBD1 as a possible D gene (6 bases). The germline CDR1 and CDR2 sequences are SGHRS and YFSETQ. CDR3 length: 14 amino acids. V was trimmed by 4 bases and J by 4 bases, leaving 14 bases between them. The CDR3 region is CASSPDSRSTEAFF. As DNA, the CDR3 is TGCGCCAGCAGCCCGGACAGCAGGAGCACTGAAGCTTTCTTT.

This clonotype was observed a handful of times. In nucleotides, the CDR3 is TGTGCCAGCAGTCCCCAGGGAACAGGGGATAAGTACGAGCAGTACTTC. Translating it yields CASSPQGTGDKYEQYF. The chain carries TRBV7-9 and TRBJ2-7; TRBD1 aligns across 7 bases. CDR3 length: 16 residues. Unmatched junction bases numbered 15, after V lost 6 bases and J lost 4 bases. CDR1 is SEHNR, CDR2 FQNEAQ, per germline (reference sequence).

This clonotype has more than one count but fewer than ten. CDR3 protein: CSARDRDRGSIFGNQPQHF. In DNA form, the CDR3 reads TGCAGTGCTAGAGATCGGGACAGGGGCTCGATTTTTGGCAATCAGCCCCAGCATTTT. The rearrangement joins TRBV20-1 to TRBJ1-5; TRBD1 agrees at 10 bases. This CDR3 contains 19 residues. The trim removed 0 bases at V and 2 bases at J, leaving 13 bases unmatched. The germline V gene has CDR1 DFQATT and CDR2 SNEGSKA (reference sequence).

Here the CDR3 reads CASSGGGRNRFKAFF. In DNA, the CDR3 is TGTGCCAGCAGCGGGGGGGGCAGAAATAGGTTTAAAGCTTTCTTT. The chain has TRBV7-2 and TRBJ1-1, with D tentatively TRBD1 (6 bases). Trimming left V 5 bases short and J 9 bases short, with 22 bases between. The CDR3 is 15 residues long. The germline CDR1 and CDR2 sequences are SGHTA and FQGNSA.

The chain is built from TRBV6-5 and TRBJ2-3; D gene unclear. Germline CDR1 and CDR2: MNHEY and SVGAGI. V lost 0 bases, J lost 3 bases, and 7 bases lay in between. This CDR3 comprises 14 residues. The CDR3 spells CASSYSRYTDTQYF. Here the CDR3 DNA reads TGTGCCAGCAGTTACTCGAGGTATACAGATACGCAGTATTTT.

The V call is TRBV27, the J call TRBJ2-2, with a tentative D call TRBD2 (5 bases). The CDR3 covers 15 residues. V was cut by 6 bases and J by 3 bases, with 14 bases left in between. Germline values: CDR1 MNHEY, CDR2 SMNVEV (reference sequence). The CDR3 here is CASRLGWRDTGELFF. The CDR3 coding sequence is TGTGCCAGCAGATTGGGCTGGCGGGACACCGGGGAGCTGTTTTTT.

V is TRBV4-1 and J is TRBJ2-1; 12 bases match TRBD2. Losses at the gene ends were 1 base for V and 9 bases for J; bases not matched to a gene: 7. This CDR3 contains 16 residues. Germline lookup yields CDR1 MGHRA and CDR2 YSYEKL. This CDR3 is CASSQGWTSGEVEQFF. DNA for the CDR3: TGCGCCAGCAGCCAAGGTTGGACTAGCGGGGAGGTTGAGCAGTTCTTC.

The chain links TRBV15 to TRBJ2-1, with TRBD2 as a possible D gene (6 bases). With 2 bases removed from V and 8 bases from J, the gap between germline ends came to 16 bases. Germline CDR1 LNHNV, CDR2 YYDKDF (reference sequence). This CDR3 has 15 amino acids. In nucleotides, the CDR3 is TGTGCCACCAGCAGATACCCGACTAGTTCGTATGAGCAGTTCTTC. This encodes CATSRYPTSSYEQFF. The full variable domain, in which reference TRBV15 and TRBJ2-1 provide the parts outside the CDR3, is DAMVIQNPRYQVTQFGKPVTLSCSQTLNHNVMYWYQQKSSQAPKLLFHYYDKDFNNEADTPDNFQSRRPNTSFCFLDIRSPGLGDTAMYLCATSRYPTSSYEQFFGPGTRLTVL.

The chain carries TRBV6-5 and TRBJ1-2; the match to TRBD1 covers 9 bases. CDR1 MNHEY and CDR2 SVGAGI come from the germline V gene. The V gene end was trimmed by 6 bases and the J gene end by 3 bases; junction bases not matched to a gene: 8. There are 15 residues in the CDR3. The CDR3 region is CASRLRRTGDYGYTF. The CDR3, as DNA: TGTGCCAGCAGACTCCGAAGGACAGGGGACTATGGCTACACCTTC.

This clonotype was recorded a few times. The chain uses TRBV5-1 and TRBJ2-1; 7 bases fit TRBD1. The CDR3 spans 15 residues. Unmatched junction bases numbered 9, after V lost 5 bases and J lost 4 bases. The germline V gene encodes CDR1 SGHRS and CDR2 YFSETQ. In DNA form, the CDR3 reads TGCGCCAGCAGGAAAGGGGACAGTATGTACAATGAGCAGTTCTTC. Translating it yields CASRKGDSMYNEQFF.